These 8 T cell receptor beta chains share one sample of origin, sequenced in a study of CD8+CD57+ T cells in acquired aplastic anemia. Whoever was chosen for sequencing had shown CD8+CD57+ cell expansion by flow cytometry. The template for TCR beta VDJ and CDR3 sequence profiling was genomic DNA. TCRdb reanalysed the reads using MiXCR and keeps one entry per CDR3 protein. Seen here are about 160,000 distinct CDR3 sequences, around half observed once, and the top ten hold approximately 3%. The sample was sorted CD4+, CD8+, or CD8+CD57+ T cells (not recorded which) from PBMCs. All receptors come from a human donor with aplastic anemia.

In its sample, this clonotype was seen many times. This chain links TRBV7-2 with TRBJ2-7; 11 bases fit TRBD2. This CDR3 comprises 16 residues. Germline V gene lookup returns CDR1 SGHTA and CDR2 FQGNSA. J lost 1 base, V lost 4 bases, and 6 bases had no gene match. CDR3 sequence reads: CASSSNLAGGSYEQYF. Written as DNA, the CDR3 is TGTGCCAGCAGCTCCAATCTAGCGGGAGGTTCCTACGAGCAGTACTTC. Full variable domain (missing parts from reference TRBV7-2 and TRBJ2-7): GAGVSQSPSNKVTEKGKDVELRCDPISGHTALYWYRQSLGQGLEFLIYFQGNSAPDKSGLPSDRFSAERTGGSVSTLTIQRTQQEDSAVYLCASSSNLAGGSYEQYFGPGTRLTVT.

CDR3 sequence (DNA): TGTGCCAGCAGCCGGGACAGTGCGTATTATAATTCACCCCTCCACTTT. This codes for CASSRDSAYYNSPLHF. V usage is TRBV11-1 and J usage is TRBJ1-6, with TRBD1 identical over 7 bases. This CDR3 spans 16 amino acids. V shed 5 bases and J 4 bases; nucleotides not matched to a gene: 8. Germline V gene data show CDR1 as SGHAT and CDR2 as FQDESV (reference sequence). Using reference TRBV11-1 and TRBJ1-6 for the parts outside the CDR3, the full variable domain is EAEVAQSPRYKITEKSQAVAFWCDPISGHATLYWYRQILGQGPELLVQFQDESVVDDSQLPKDRFSAERLKGVDSTLKIQPAELGDSAMYLCASSRDSAYYNSPLHFGNGTRLTVT.

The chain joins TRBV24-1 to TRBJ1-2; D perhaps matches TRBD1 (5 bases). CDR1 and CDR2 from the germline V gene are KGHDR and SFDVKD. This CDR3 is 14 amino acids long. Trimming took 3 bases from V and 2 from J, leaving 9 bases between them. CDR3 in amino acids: CATSDPRVNYGYTF. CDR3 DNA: TGTGCCACCAGTGATCCCAGGGTAAACTATGGCTACACCTTC.

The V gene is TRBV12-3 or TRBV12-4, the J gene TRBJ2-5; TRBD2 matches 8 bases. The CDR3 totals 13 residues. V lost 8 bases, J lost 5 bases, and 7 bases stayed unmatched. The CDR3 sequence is CASQSGGGETQYF. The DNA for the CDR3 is TGTGCCAGCCAGAGCGGGGGCGGGGAGACCCAGTACTTC.

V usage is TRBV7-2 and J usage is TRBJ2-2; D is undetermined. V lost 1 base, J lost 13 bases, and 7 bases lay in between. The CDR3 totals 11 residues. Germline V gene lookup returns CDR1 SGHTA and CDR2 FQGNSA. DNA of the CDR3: TGTGCCAGCAGCTTAGAAACTGGGCTGTTTTTT. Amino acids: CASSLETGLFF.

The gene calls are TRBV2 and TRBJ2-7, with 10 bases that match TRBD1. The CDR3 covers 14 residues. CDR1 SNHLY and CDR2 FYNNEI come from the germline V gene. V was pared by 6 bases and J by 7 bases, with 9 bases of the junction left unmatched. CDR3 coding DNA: TGTGCCAGCAGGACGGGGACAGGGGCGGAGGAGCAGTACTTC. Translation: CASRTGTGAEEQYF. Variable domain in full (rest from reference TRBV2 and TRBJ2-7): EPEVTQTPSHQVTQMGQEVILRCVPISNHLYFYWYRQILGQKVEFLVSFYNNEISEKSEIFDDQFSVERPDGSNFTLKIRSTKLEDSAMYFCASRTGTGAEEQYFGPGTRLTVT.

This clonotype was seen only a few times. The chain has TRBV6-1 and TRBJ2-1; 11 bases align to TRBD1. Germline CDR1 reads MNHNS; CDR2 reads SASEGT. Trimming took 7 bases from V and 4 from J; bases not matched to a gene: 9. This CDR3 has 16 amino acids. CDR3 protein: CASTHPGQGAYNEQFF. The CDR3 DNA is TGTGCCAGCACCCACCCCGGACAGGGGGCTTACAATGAGCAGTTCTTC.

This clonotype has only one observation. The CDR3 region has the DNA TGTGCCACCAGTGACCAAGGACAGGGGGCAAATGCGCAGTATTTT. Translation gives CATSDQGQGANAQYF. This rearrangement joins TRBV24-1 to TRBJ2-3, with 11 bases matching TRBD1. V lost 4 bases to trimming and J lost 10 bases; unmatched junction nucleotides: 9. The germline V gene has CDR1 KGHDR and CDR2 SFDVKD. The CDR3 spans 15 residues.